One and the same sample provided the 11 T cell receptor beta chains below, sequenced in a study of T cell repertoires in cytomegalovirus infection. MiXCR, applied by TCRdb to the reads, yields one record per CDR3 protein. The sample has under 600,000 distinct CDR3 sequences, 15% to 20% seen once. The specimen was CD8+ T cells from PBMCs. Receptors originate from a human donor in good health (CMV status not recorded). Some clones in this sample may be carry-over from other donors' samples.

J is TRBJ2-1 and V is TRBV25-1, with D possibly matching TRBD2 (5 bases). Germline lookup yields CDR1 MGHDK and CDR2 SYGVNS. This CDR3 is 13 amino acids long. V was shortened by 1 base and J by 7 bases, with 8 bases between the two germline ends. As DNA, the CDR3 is TGTGCCAGCAGTGAATTTCGGGGTAATGAGCAGTTCTTC. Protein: CASSEFRGNEQFF.

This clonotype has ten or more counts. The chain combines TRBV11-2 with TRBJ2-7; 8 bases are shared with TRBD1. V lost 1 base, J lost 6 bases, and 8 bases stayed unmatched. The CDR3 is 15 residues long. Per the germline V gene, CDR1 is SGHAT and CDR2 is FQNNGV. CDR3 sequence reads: CASSLGPPTGGEQYF. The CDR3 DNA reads TGTGCCAGCAGCTTAGGCCCCCCCACAGGGGGCGAGCAGTACTTC.

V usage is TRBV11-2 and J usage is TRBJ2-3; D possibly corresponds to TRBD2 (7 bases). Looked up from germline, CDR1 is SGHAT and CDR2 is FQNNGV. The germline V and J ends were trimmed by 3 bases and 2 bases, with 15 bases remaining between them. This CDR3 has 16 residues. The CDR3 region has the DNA TGTGCCAGCAGCTTCGAAACAGGGAGGGCCACAGATACGCAGTATTTT. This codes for CASSFETGRATDTQYF.

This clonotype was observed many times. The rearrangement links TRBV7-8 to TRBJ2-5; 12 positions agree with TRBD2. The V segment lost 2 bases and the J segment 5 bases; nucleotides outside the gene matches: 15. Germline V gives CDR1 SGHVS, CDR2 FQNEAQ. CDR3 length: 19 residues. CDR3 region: CASSLPLLGLAGGQETQYF. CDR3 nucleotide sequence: TGTGCCAGCAGCTTACCACTCCTCGGGCTAGCGGGAGGGCAGGAGACCCAGTACTTC.

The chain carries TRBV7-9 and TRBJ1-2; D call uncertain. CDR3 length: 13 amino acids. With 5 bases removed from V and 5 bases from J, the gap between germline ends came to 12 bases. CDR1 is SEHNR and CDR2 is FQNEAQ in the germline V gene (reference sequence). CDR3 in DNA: TGTGCCAGCAGCCCGGCGCAGCCATATGGCTACACCTTC. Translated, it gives CASSPAQPYGYTF.

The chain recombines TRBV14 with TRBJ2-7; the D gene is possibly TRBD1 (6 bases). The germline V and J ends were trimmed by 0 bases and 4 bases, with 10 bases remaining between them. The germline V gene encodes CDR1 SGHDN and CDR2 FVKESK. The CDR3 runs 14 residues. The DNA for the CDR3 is TGTGCCAGCAGCCAAGAAATGGACAGTTACGAGCAGTACTTC. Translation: CASSQEMDSYEQYF.

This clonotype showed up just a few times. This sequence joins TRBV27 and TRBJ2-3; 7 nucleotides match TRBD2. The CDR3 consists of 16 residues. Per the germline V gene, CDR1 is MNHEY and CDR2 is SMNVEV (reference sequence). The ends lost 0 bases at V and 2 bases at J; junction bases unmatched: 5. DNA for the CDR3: TGTGCCAGCAGTTTATCCCGAGCGGGGTACACAGATACGCAGTATTTT. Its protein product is CASSLSRAGYTDTQYF.

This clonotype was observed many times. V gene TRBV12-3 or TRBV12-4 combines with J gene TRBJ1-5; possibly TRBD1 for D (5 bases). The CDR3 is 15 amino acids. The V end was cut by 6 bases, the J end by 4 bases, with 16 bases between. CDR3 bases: TGTGCCAGCAGCGTAGGGGAGGTCAGTAATCAGCCCCAGCATTTT. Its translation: CASSVGEVSNQPQHF.

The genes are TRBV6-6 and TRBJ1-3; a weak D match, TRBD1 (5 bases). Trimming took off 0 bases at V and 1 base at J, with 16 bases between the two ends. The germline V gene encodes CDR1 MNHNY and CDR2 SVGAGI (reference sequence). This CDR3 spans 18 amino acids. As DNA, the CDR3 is TGTGCCAGCAGTTACTCGGAAACGGGGGGGGGATCTGGAAACACCATATATTTT. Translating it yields CASSYSETGGGSGNTIYF.

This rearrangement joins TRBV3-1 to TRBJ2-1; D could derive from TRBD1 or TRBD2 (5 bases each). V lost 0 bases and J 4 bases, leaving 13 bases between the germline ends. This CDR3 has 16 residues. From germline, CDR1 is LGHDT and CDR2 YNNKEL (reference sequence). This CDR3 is CASSQERGTGYNEQFF. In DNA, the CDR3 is TGTGCCAGCAGCCAAGAGAGGGGTACAGGATACAATGAGCAGTTCTTC.

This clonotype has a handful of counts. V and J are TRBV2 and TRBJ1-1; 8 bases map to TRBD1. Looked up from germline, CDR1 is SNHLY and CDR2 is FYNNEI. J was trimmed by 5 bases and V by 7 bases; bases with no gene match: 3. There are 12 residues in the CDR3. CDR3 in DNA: TGTGCCAGCAATACAGGGGGGACTGAAGCTTTCTTT. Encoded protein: CASNTGGTEAFF.